These 9 T cell receptor beta chains were all obtained from the same sample, sequenced in a study of shared clonotypes between healthy human individuals. Data came from immunoSEQ multiplex PCR; TCRdb stores just in-frame clones and leaves some out. This sample has approximately 500,000 clones; over 70% occur once, and the top ten carry approximately 12%. Input material: PBMCs. The receptors here all came from a woman aged 40 to 50 in good health. Some clones in this sample may be carry-over from other donors' samples.

This rearrangement joins TRBV5-1 to TRBJ2-7, with 7 bases lining up with TRBD2. J lost 4 bases, V lost 4 bases, and 8 bases had no gene match. The germline CDR1 and CDR2 sequences are SGHRS and YFSETQ. This CDR3 comprises 14 residues. In DNA form, the CDR3 reads TGCGCCAGCAGCCAGCAGGGAGGGGTGTACGAGCAGTACTTC. Protein: CASSQQGGVYEQYF.

A remark on this clone: This likely stems from a read error, as it lies one base from a far larger clone. The chain uses TRBV29-1 and TRBJ1-1; tentatively, D is TRBD1 (6 bases). The CDR3 covers 14 residues. Germline CDR1 reads SQVTM; CDR2 reads ANQGSEA. Written as DNA, the CDR3 is TGCAGCGTTGAATTTGGAGAGGGGGGGACTGAAGCTTTATTT. Translated, it gives CSVEFGEGGTEALF. Full variable domain (outside the CDR3, taken from reference TRBV29-1 and TRBJ1-1): SAVISQKPSRDICQRGTSLTIQCQVDSQVTMMFWYRQQPGQSLTLIATANQGSEATYESGFVIDKFPISRPNLTFSTLTVSNMSPEDSSIYLCSVEFGEGGTEALFGQGTRLTVV.

This clone was seen just once. CDR3 in amino acids: CASSLRTTNQPQHF. The CDR3 DNA reads TGTGCCAGCAGCTTGAGAACAACTAATCAGCCCCAGCATTTT. The V gene is TRBV5-6, the J gene TRBJ1-5; D uncertain. V gave up 1 base and J gave up 4 bases, with 9 bases separating them. Germline-derived CDR1 and CDR2 are SGHDT and YYEEEE. This CDR3 has 14 residues.

A single count supports this clone. The chain couples TRBV2 to TRBJ2-2; possibly TRBD1 for D (6 bases). The CDR3 contains 14 residues. The germline CDR1 and CDR2 sequences are SNHLY and FYNNEI. Trimming pared 6 bases from V and 6 bases from J, leaving 14 bases between. CDR3 protein: CASRVAPGAGELFF. CDR3 DNA: TGTGCCAGCAGGGTCGCTCCAGGGGCCGGGGAGCTGTTTTTT. The entire variable domain, with the rest obtained from reference TRBV2 and TRBJ2-2, is as follows: EPEVTQTPSHQVTQMGQEVILRCVPISNHLYFYWYRQILGQKVEFLVSFYNNEISEKSEIFDDQFSVERPDGSNFTLKIRSTKLEDSAMYFCASRVAPGAGELFFGEGSRLTVL.

J is TRBJ2-7 and V is TRBV5-1; 10 bases align to TRBD2. Looked up from germline, CDR1 is SGHRS and CDR2 is YFSETQ. V lost 1 base, J lost 2 bases, and 6 bases stayed unmatched. The length of the CDR3 is 16 residues. This CDR3 is CASSLWAGTSAYEQYF. CDR3 coding DNA: TGCGCCAGCAGCTTGTGGGCCGGGACTAGCGCCTACGAGCAGTACTTC.

This clone came up once. The chain recombines TRBV30 with TRBJ1-1, with TRBD1 matching over 10 bases. The germline CDR1 and CDR2 sequences are GTSNPN and SVGIG (reference sequence). The CDR3 has 13 residues. The trim removed 3 bases at V and 5 bases at J, leaving 3 bases unmatched. The CDR3, as DNA: TGTGCCTGGAGGACAGGGGGCGAAACTGAAGCTTTCTTT. Protein sequence: CAWRTGGETEAFF.

J is TRBJ2-2 and V is TRBV9; 8 positions match TRBD2. Germline V gene sequence: CDR1 SGDLS, CDR2 YYNGEE. CDR3 length: 19 residues. V lost 4 bases and J lost 4; bases outside the gene matches: 18. The CDR3 nucleotides read TGTGCCAGCAGCCCCACTACTAAGCCTACTAGCGGTCGCACCGGGGAGCTGTTTTTT. Translating it yields CASSPTTKPTSGRTGELFF. Together with reference TRBV9 and TRBJ2-2, the CDR3 gives the full variable domain: DSGVTQTPKHLITATGQRVTLRCSPRSGDLSVYWYQQSLDQGLQFLIQYYNGEERAKGNILERFSAQQFPDLHSELNLSSLELGDSALYFCASSPTTKPTSGRTGELFFGEGSRLTVL.

The V and J genes are TRBV9 and TRBJ2-5; D is ambiguous. The CDR3 loop spans 14 amino acids. Trimming removed 0 bases at V and 4 bases at J, with 10 bases between. Germline V gene data show CDR1 as SGDLS and CDR2 as YYNGEE. CDR3 nucleotides: TGTGCCAGCAGCGTAGCGTGGCAAGGAGAGACCCAGTACTTC. Translated: CASSVAWQGETQYF. Combining the CDR3 with reference TRBV9 and TRBJ2-5 gives the whole variable domain DSGVTQTPKHLITATGQRVTLRCSPRSGDLSVYWYQQSLDQGLQFLIQYYNGEERAKGNILERFSAQQFPDLHSELNLSSLELGDSALYFCASSVAWQGETQYFGPGTRLLVL.

The chain combines TRBV28 with TRBJ2-1, with 9 bases aligning to TRBD1. This CDR3 has 15 amino acids. After removal of 5 bases from V and 6 bases from J, the junction contained 8 bases not matched to a gene. In germline, CDR1 is MDHEN, CDR2 SYDVKM. CDR3 in DNA: TGTGCCAGCAGTCCCCCGGGACAGGGACGCAATGAGCAGTTCTTC. It codes for CASSPPGQGRNEQFF.